This TCR beta chain was recovered during a study of beta chain features in type 1 diabetes. Study-level background: Across all samples, about 100 million sorted cells were examined. Study-level points and caveats: There was a moderate but significant shortening of TCRB CDR3s in all four CD4+ subsets of Type 1 diabetes patients.

Every single donor gave one heparinised blood draw, and these averaged approximately 120 mL. CD4+ naive, central memory, regulatory and stem cell-like memory subsets were isolated by sorting on CD45RO/CCR7/CD25/CD127/CD95/CD27. This clone has a handful of counts. Its antigen remains unidentified. The germline gives CDR1 SGHNT, CDR2 YYREEE (reference sequence). V was cut by 0 bases and J by 4 bases, with 12 bases left in between. The CDR3 has 15 amino acids. The sequenced template was cDNA made from the entire isolated RNA. Using immunoSEQ multiplex PCR, the repertoire was profiled, and TCRdb retains in-frame clones only, with some absent. The sample includes 640,000 or so clones, roughly 13% of them seen just once.

The chain has TRBV5-4 and TRBJ2-3, with a weak D call TRBD1 (5 bases). Sequencing input: naive CD4+ T cells from blood. The source is a man younger than 30 with type 1 diabetes. The CDR3 loop is CASSLVVTGADTQYF. CDR3 DNA: TGTGCCAGCAGCTTGGTAGTCACAGGAGCAGATACGCAGTATTTT.